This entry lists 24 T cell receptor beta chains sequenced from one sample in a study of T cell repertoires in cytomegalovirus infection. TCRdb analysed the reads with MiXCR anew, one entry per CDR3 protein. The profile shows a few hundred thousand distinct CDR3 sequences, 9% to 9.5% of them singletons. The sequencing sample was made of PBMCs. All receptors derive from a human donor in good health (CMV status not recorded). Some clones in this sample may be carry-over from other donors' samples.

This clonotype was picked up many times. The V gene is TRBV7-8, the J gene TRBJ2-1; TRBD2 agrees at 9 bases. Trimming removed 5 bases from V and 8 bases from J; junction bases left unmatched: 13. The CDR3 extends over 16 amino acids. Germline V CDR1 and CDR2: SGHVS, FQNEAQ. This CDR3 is CASSPLGAGGQDEQFF. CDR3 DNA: TGTGCCAGCAGCCCTCTAGGGGCGGGGGGGCAGGATGAGCAGTTCTTC. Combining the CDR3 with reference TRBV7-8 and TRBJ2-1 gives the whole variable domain GAGVSQSPRYKVAKRGQDVALRCDPISGHVSLFWYQQALGQGPEFLTYFQNEAQLDKSGLPSDRFFAERPEGSVSTLKIQRTQQEDSAVYLCASSPLGAGGQDEQFFGPGTRLTVL.

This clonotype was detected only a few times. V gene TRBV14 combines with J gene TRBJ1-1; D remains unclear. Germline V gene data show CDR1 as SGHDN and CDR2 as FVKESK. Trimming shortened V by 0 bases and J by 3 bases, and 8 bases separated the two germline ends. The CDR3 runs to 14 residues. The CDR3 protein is CASSQDYPDTEAFF. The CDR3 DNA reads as TGTGCCAGCAGCCAAGATTACCCGGACACTGAAGCTTTCTTT.

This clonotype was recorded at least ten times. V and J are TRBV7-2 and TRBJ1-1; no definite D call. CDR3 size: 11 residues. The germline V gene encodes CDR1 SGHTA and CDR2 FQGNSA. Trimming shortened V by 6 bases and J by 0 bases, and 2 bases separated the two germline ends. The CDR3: CASRMNTEAFF. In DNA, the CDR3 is TGTGCCAGCAGAATGAACACTGAAGCTTTCTTT.

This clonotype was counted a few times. In nucleotides, the CDR3 is TGTGCCAGCAGTCCTCGACAGGGGACGATTAGGGATGGGCCCCAGCATTTT. It encodes CASSPRQGTIRDGPQHF. The chain carries TRBV27 and TRBJ1-5, with 8 bases lining up with TRBD1. The V gene end was trimmed by 5 bases and the J gene end by 9 bases; junction bases not matched to a gene: 18. This CDR3 spans 17 amino acids. The germline V gene encodes CDR1 MNHEY and CDR2 SMNVEV (reference sequence).

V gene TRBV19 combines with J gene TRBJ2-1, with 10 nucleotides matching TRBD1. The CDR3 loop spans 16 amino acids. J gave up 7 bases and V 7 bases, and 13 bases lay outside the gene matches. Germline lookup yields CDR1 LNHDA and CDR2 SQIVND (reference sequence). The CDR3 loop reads CASMGSGTGVSNEQFF. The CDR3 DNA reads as TGTGCCAGTATGGGCTCCGGGACAGGGGTGTCGAATGAGCAGTTCTTC.

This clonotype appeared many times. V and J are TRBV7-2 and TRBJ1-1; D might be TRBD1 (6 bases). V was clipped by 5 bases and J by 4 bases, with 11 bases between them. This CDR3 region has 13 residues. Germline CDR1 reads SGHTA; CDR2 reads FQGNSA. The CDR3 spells CASSPTGTTEAFF. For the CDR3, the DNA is TGTGCCAGCAGCCCAACAGGGACCACTGAAGCTTTCTTT.

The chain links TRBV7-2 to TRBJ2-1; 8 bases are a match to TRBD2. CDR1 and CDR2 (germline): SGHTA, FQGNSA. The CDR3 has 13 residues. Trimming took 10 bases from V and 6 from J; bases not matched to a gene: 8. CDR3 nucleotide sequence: TGTGCCACCTACGCTAGCGGGTTCAATGAGCAGTTCTTC. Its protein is CATYASGFNEQFF.

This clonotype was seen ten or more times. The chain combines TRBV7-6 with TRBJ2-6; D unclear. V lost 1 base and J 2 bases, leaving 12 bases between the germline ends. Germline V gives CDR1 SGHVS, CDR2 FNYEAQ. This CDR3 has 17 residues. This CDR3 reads CASSLVKGLAGANVLTF. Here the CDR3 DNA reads TGTGCCAGCAGCTTAGTGAAAGGGCTCGCTGGGGCCAACGTCCTGACTTTC.

CDR3 nucleotides: TGCGCCAGCAGTCAATTACAAGTCACAGATACGCAGTATTTT. This gives the protein CASSQLQVTDTQYF. This chain uses TRBV23-1 with TRBJ2-3; D not certain. TRBV23-1 is classed as an ORF, of uncertain function. Trimming stripped 1 base from V and 2 bases from J, with 7 bases between. The CDR3 extends over 14 amino acids.

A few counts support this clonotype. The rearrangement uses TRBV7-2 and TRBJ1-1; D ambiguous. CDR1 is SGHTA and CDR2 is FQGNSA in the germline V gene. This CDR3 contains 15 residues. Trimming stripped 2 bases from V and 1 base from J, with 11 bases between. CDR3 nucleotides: TGTGCCAGCAGCTTAACCCTAGCGGGGAACACTGAAGCTTTCTTT. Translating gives CASSLTLAGNTEAFF.

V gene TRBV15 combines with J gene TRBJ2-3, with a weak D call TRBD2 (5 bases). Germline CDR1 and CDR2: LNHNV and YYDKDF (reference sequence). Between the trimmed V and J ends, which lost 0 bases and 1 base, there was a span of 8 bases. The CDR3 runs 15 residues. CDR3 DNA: TGTGCCACCAGCAGAGATTTGCGGGGCACAGATACGCAGTATTTT. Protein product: CATSRDLRGTDTQYF. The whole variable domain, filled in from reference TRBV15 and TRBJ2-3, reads DAMVIQNPRYQVTQFGKPVTLSCSQTLNHNVMYWYQQKSSQAPKLLFHYYDKDFNNEADTPDNFQSRRPNTSFCFLDIRSPGLGDTAMYLCATSRDLRGTDTQYFGPGTRLTVL.

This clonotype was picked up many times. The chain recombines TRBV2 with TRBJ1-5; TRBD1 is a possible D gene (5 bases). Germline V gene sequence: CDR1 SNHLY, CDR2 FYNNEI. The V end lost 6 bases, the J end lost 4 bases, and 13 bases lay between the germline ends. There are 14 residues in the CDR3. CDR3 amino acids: CASRKGEGNQPQHF. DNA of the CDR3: TGTGCCAGCAGGAAGGGTGAGGGGAATCAGCCCCAGCATTTT. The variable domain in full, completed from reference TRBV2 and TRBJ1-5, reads EPEVTQTPSHQVTQMGQEVILRCVPISNHLYFYWYRQILGQKVEFLVSFYNNEISEKSEIFDDQFSVERPDGSNFTLKIRSTKLEDSAMYFCASRKGEGNQPQHFGDGTRLSIL.

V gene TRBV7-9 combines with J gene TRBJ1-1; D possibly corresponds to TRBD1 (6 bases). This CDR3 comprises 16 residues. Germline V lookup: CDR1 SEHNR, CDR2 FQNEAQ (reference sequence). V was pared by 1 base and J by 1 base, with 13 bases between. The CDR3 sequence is CASSLDQTGANTEAFF. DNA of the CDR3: TGTGCCAGCAGCTTAGACCAGACAGGAGCGAACACTGAAGCTTTCTTT.

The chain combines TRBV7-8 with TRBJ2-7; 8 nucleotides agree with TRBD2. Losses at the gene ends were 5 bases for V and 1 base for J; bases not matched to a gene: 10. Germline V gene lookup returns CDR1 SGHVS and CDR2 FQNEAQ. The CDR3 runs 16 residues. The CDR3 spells CASSGREGLESYEQYF. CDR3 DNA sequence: TGTGCCAGCAGCGGCCGGGAGGGCCTAGAGTCCTACGAGCAGTACTTC.

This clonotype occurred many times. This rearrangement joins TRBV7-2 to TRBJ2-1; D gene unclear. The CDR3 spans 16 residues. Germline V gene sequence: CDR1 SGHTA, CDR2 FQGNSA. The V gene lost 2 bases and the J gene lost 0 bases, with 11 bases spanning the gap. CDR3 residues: CASSLSSYSSYNEQFF. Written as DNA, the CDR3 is TGTGCCAGCAGCTTATCAAGTTACAGCTCCTACAATGAGCAGTTCTTC.

CDR3: CASSGTAQGTGELFF. CDR3 DNA sequence: TGTGCCAGCAGTGGGACAGCCCAAGGAACCGGGGAGCTGTTTTTT. This chain joins TRBV2 and TRBJ2-2, with a weak D call TRBD1 (6 bases). Trimming shortened V by 4 bases and J by 5 bases, and 14 bases separated the two germline ends. Germline lookup yields CDR1 SNHLY and CDR2 FYNNEI. This CDR3 has 15 residues.

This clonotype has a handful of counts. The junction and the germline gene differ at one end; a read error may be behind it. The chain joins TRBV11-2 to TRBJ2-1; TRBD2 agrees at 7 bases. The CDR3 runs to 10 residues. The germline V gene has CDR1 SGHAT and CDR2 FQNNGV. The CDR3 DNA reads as TGTGCCAGCAGCTACGGGACTAAGGTCTTC. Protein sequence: CASSYGTKVF.

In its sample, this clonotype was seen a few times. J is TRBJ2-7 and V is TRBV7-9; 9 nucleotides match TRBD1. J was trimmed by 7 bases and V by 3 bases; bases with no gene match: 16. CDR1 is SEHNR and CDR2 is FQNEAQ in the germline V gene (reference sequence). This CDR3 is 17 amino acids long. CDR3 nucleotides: TGTGCCAGCAGCTTTCCCCCCGGGACAGGGCCGTCGGGGGAGCAGTACTTC. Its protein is CASSFPPGTGPSGEQYF.

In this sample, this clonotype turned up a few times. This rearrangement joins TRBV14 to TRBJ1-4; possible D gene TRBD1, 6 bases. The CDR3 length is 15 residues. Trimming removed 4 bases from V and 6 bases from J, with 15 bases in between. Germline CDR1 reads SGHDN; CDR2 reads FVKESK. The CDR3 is CASSPRTGPYEKLFF. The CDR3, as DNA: TGTGCCAGCAGCCCAAGAACAGGGCCCTATGAAAAACTGTTTTTT. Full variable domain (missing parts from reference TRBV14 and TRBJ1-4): EAGVTQFPSHSVIEKGQTVTLRCDPISGHDNLYWYRRVMGKEIKFLLHFVKESKQDESGMPNNRFLAERTGGTYSTLKVQPAELEDSGVYFCASSPRTGPYEKLFFGSGTQLSVL.

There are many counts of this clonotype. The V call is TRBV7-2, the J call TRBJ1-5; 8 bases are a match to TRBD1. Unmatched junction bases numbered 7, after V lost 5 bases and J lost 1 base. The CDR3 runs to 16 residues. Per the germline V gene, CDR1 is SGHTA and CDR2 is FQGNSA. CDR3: CASSLSRGQSNQPQHF. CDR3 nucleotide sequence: TGTGCCAGCAGCCTGTCCAGGGGGCAGAGCAATCAGCCCCAGCATTTT.

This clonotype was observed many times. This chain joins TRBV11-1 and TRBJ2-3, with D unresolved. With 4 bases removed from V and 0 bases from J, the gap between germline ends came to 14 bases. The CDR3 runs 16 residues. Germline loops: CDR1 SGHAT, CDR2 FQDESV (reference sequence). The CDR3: CASSSRRLHSTDTQYF. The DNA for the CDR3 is TGTGCCAGCAGCTCCCGACGGCTCCATAGCACAGATACGCAGTATTTT.

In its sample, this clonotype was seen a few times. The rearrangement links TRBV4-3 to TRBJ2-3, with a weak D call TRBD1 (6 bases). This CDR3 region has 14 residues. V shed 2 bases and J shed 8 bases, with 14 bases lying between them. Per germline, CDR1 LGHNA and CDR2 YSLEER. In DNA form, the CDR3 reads TGCGCCAGCAGCCAAAAGGAGGCAGGGGCTACGCAGTATTTT. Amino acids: CASSQKEAGATQYF.

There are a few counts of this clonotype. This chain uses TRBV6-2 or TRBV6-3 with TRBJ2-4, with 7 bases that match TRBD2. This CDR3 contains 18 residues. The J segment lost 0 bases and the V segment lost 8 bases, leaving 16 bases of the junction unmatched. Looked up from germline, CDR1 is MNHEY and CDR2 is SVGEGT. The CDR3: CASASDARGTIAKNIQYF. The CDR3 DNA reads TGTGCCAGCGCTTCGGACGCGCGAGGGACTATAGCCAAAAACATTCAGTACTTC.

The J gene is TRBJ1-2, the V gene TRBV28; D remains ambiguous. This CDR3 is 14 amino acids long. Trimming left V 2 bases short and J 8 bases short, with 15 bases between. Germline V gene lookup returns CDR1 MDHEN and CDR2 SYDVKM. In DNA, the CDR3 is TGTGCCAGCAGTTTAGATGGGAGGGCGGCCGGCTACACCTTC. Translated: CASSLDGRAAGYTF.